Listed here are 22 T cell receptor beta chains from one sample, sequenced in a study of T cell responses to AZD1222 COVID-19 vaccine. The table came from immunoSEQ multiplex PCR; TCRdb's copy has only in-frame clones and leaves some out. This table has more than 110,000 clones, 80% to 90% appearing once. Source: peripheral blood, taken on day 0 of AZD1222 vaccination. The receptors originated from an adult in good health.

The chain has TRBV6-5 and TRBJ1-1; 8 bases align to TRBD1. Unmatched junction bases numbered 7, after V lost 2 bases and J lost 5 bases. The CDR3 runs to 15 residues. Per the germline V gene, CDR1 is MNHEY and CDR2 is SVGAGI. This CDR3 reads CASSYVRGLGTEAFF. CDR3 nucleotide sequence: TGTGCCAGCAGTTACGTCAGGGGGCTGGGGACTGAAGCTTTCTTT.

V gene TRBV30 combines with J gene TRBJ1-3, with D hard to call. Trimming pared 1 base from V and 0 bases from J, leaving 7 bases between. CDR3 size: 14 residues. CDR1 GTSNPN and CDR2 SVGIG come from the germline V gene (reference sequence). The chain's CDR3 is CAWSASLSGNTIYF. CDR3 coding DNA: TGTGCCTGGAGTGCATCACTCTCTGGAAACACCATATATTTT.

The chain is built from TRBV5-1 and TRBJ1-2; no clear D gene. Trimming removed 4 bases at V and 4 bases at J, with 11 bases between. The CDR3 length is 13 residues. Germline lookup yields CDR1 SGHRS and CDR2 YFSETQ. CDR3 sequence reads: CASSNTVSYGYTF. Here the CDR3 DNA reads TGCGCCAGCAGCAACACAGTGTCCTATGGCTACACCTTC.

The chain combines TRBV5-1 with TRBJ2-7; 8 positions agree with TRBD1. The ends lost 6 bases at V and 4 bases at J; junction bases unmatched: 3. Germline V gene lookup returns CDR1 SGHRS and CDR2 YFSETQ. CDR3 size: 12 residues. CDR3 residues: CASTGGDYEQYF. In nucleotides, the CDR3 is TGCGCCAGCACAGGGGGCGATTACGAGCAGTACTTC.

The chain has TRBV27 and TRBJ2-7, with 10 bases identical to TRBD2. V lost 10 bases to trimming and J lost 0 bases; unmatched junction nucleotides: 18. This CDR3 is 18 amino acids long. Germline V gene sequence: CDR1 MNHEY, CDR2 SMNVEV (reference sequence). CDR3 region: CATSIRAEGLALSYEQYF. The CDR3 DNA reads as TGTGCCACCTCAATCAGGGCAGAGGGACTAGCGCTCTCCTACGAGCAGTACTTC.

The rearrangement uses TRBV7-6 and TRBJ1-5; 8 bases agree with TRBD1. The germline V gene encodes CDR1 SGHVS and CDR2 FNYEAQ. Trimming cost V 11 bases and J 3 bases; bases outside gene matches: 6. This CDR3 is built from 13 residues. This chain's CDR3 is CASSRGHNQPQHF. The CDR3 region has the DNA TGTGCCTCAAGCAGGGGGCACAATCAGCCCCAGCATTTT.

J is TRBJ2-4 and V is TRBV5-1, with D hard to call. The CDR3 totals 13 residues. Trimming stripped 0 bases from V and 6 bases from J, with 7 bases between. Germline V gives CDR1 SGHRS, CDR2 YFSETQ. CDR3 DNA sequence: TGCGCCAGCAGCTTGGCGGGCAGAAACATTCAGTACTTC. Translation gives CASSLAGRNIQYF.

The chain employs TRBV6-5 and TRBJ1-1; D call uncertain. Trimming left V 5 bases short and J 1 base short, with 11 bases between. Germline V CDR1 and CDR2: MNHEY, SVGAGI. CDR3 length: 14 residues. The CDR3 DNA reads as TGTGCCAGCAGTACCCCCCCAGGGAACACTGAAGCTTTCTTT. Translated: CASSTPPGNTEAFF.

The chain's CDR3 is CASSLKGPYNEQFF. In DNA form, the CDR3 reads TGTGCCAGCAGCTTAAAGGGACCCTACAATGAGCAGTTCTTC. The gene calls are TRBV7-2 and TRBJ2-1; possibly TRBD1 or TRBD2 for D (5 bases each). The length of the CDR3 is 14 residues. Trimming shortened V by 2 bases and J by 2 bases, and 7 bases separated the two germline ends. Germline V gives CDR1 SGHTA, CDR2 FQGNSA.

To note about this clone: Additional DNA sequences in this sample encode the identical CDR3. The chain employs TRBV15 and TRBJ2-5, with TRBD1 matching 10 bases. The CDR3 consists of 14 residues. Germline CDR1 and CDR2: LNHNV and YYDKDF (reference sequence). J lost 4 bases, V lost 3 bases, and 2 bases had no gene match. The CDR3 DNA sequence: TGTGCCACCAGCAGGGACAGGGGGAGAGAGACCCAGTACTTC. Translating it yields CATSRDRGRETQYF.

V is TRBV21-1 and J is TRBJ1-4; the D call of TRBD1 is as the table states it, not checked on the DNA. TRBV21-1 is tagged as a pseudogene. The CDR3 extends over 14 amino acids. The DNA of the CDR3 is TGTGCCAGGACGACAGGGAGCAAAGATGAAAAACTGTTTTTT. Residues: CARTTGSKDEKLFF.

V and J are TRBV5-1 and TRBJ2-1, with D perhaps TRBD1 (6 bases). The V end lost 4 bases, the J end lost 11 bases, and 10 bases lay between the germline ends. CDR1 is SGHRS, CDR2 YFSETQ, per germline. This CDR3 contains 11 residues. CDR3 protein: CASSLQGKQFF. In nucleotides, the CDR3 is TGCGCCAGCAGCCTTCAGGGGAAGCAGTTCTTC.

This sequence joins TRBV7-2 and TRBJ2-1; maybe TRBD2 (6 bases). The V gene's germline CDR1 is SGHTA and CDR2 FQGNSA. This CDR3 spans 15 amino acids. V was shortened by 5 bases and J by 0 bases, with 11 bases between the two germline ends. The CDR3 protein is CASSGTASSYNEQFF. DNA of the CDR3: TGTGCCAGCAGCGGGACTGCCAGCTCCTACAATGAGCAGTTCTTC.

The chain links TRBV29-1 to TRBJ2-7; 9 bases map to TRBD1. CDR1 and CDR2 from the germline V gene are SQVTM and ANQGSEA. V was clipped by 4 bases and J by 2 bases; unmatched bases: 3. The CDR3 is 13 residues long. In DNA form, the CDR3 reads TGCAGCGTTGGGGACAGGGAGACCTACGAGCAGTACTTC. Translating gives CSVGDRETYEQYF.

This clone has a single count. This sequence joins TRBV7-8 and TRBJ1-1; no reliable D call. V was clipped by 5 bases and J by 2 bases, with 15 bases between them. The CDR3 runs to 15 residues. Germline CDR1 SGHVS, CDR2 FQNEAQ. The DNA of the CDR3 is TGTGCCAGCAGCCTCTGGATGAAATTAAACACTGAAGCTTTCTTT. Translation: CASSLWMKLNTEAFF.

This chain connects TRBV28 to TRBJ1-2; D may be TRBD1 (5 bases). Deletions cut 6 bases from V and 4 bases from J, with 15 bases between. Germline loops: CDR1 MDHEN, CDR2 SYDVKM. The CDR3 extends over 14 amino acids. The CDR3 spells CASRIPGRGYGYTF. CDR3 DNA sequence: TGTGCCAGCAGAATACCGGGACGAGGCTATGGCTACACCTTC.

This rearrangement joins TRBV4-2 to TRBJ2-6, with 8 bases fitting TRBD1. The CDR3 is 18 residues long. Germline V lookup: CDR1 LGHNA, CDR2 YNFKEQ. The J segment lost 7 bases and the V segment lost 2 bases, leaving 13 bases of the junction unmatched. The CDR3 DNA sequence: TGTGCCAGCAGCCAACCCATCCAGACAGGGGCAGGAGCCAACGTCCTGACTTTC. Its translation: CASSQPIQTGAGANVLTF.

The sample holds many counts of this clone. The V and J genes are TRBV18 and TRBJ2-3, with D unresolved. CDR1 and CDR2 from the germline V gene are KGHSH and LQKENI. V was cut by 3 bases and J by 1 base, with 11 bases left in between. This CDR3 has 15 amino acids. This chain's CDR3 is CASSPARQGTDTQYF. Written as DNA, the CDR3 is TGTGCCAGCTCACCGGCCAGGCAAGGCACAGATACGCAGTATTTT. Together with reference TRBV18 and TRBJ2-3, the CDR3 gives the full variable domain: NAGVMQNPRHLVRRRGQEARLRCSPMKGHSHVYWYRQLPEEGLKFMVYLQKENIIDESGMPKERFSAEFPKEGPSILRIQQVVRGDSAAYFCASSPARQGTDTQYFGPGTRLTVL.

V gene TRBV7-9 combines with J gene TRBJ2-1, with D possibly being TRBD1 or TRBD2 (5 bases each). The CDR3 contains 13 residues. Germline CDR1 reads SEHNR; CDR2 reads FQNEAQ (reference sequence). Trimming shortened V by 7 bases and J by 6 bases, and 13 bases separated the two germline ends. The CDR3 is CASNLGASNEQFF. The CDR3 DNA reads TGTGCCAGCAATCTCGGGGCTAGCAATGAGCAGTTCTTC.

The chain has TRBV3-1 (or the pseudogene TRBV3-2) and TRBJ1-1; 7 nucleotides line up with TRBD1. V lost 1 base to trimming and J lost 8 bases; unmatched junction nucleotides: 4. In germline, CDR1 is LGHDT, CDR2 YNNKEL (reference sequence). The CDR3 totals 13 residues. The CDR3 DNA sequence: TGTGCCAGCAGCCAAGGCAAAGGGGGCGAAGCTTTCTTT. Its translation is CASSQGKGGEAFF.

CDR3 nucleotide sequence: TGTGCCAGATCTCGACAGGGTTATCATCGCAGAGCTTTCTTT. This sequence encodes CARSRQGYHRRAFF. This rearrangement joins TRBV21-1 to TRBJ1-1; the table's D call of TRBD1 was not tested on the DNA. TRBV21-1 is termed a pseudogene. This CDR3 region has 14 residues.

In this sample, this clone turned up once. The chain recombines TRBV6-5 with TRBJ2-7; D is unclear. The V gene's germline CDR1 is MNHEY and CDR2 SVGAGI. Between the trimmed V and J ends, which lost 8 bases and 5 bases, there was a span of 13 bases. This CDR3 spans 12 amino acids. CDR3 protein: CASFSGRHEQYF. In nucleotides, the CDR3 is TGTGCCAGCTTTTCGGGTAGGCACGAGCAGTACTTC.